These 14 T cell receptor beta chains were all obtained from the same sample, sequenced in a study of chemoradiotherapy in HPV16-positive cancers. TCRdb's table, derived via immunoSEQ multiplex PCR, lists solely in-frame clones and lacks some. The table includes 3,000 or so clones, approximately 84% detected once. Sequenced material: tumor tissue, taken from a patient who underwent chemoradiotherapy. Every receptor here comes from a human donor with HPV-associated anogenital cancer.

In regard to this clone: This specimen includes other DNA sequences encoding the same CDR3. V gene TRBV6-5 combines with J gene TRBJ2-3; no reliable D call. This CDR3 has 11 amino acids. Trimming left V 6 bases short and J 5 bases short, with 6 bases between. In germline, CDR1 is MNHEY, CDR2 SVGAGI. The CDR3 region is CASRRGDTQYF. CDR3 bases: TGTGCCAGCAGACGAGGAGATACGCAGTATTTT.

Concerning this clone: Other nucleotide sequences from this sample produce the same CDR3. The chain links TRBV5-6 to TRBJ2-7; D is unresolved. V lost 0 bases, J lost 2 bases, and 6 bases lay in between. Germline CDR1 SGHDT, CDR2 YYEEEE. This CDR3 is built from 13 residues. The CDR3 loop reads CASSLGRTYEQYF. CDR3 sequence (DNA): TGTGCCAGCAGCTTGGGTCGGACCTACGAGCAGTACTTC.

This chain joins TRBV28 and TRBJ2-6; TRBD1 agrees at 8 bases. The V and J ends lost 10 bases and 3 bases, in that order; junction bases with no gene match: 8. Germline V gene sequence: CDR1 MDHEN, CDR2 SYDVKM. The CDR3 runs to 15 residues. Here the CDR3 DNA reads TGTGCCATCGGACAGGGTATTATTGGGGCCAACGTCCTGACTTTC. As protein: CAIGQGIIGANVLTF. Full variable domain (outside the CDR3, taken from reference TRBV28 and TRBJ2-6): DVKVTQSSRYLVKRTGEKVFLECVQDMDHENMFWYRQDPGLGLRLIYFSYDVKMKEKGDIPEGYSVSREKKERFSLILESASTNQTSMYLCAIGQGIIGANVLTFGAGSRLTVL.

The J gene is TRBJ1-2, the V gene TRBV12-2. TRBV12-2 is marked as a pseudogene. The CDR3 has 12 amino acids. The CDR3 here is CASRFGRSGYTF. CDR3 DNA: TGTGCAAGTCGCTTCGGACGGAGTGGCTACACCTTC.

The CDR3 DNA reads TGTGCCACCAGCAGACAACAATTTAGAGGGAGGCAGACCCAGTACTTC. Translated: CATSRQQFRGRQTQYF. This chain joins TRBV15 and TRBJ2-5, with D perhaps matching TRBD2 (6 bases). Germline V gene data show CDR1 as LNHNV and CDR2 as YYDKDF (reference sequence). CDR3 length: 16 residues. V was cut by 2 bases and J by 6 bases, with 19 bases left in between.

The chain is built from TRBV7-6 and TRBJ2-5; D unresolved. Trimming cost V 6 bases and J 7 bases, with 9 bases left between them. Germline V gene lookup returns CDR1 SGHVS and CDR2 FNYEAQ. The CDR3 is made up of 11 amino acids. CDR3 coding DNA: TGTGCCAGCAGTTCTACGGCGACCCAGTACTTC. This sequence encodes CASSSTATQYF.

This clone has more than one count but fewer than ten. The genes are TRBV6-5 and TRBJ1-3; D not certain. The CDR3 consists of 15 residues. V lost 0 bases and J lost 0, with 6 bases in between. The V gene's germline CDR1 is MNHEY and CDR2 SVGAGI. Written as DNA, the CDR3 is TGTGCCAGCAGTTACTCCCCGGTCTCTGGAAACACCATATATTTT. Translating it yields CASSYSPVSGNTIYF.

The CDR3 reads CASSTGLAGLYNEQFF. CDR3 DNA sequence: TGTGCCAGCAGTACAGGACTAGCGGGCCTGTACAATGAGCAGTTCTTC. The chain carries TRBV2 and TRBJ2-1; 11 bases are a match to TRBD2. Per the germline V gene, CDR1 is SNHLY and CDR2 is FYNNEI. CDR3 size: 16 residues. V lost 5 bases, J lost 4 bases, and 7 bases stayed unmatched.

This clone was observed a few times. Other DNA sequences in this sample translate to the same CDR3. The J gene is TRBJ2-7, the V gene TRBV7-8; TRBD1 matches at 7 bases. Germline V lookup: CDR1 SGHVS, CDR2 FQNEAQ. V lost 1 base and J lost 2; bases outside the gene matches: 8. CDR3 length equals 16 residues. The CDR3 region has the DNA TGTGCCAGCAGCTTAGGCCCCCGACAGGGAACCTACGAGCAGTACTTC. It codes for CASSLGPRQGTYEQYF.

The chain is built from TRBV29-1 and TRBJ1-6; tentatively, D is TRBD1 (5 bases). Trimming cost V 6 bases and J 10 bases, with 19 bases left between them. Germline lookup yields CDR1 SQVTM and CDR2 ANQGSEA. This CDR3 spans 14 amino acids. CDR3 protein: CSVIVGGAESPLHF. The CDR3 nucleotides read TGCAGCGTGATAGTCGGGGGAGCAGAATCACCCCTCCACTTT.

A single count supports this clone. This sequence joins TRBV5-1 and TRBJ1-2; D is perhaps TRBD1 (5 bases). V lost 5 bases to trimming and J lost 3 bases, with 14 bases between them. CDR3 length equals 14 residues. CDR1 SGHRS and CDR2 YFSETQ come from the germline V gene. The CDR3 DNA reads TGCGCCAGCAGTAGAACCGGGACGGACTATGGCTACACCTTC. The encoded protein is CASSRTGTDYGYTF.

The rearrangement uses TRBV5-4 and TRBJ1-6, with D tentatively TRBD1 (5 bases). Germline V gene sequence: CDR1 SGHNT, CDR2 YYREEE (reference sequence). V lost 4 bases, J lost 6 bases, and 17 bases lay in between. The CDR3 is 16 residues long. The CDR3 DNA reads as TGTGCCAGCAGCAAGACCTCAGGGTTGGGTAATTCACCCCTCCACTTT. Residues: CASSKTSGLGNSPLHF.

The DNA for the CDR3 is TGTGCCAGCAGCCCGATCCGGGACAGGGAAGCTTTCTTT. Amino acid sequence: CASSPIRDREAFF. The chain is built from TRBV9 and TRBJ1-1; 8 bases are shared with TRBD1. Looked up from germline, CDR1 is SGDLS and CDR2 is YYNGEE. V shed 4 bases, J shed 8 bases, and the junction held 7 bases outside the gene matches. The CDR3 sequence is 13 residues long.

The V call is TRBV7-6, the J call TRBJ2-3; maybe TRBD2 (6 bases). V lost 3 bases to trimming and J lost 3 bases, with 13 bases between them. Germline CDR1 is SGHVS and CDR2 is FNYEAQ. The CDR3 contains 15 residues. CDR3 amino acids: CASSFDGGLTDTQYF. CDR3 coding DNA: TGTGCCAGCAGCTTCGACGGGGGTTTGACAGATACGCAGTATTTT.